This T cell receptor beta chain was sequenced in a study of Ad26.COV2.S vaccination and SARS-CoV-2 variants. The CDR3 spans 15 residues. V lost 5 bases, J lost 6 bases, and 15 bases lay in between. Germline CDR1 reads KGHDR; CDR2 reads SFDVKD. The assay was immunoSEQ multiplex PCR, and TCRdb's table has in-frame clones only and misses some. The sample holds more than 400,000 clones, roughly 90% seen once. Regarding treatment: around 19 received Ad26.COV2.S at low or high dose, single or two shots; about 5 received placebo; per-sample allocation not given. Sampling occurred on day 63 after the first vaccine or placebo injection.

This specimen consisted of peripheral blood, obtained in a trial of Ad26.COV2.S vaccine versus placebo. V gene TRBV24-1 combines with J gene TRBJ2-2; possibly TRBD2 for D (5 bases). This receptor was identified in a person aged 18-60 years who received the Ad26.COV2.S COVID-19 vaccine or a placebo. The CDR3 region is CATSVSSAGAGELFF. The CDR3 nucleotides read TGTGCCACCAGTGTCTCTTCGGCCGGGGCCGGGGAGCTGTTTTTT.